The rows below give T cell receptor beta chains drawn from one sample of a study of blood T cell repertoires in COVID-19. TCRdb keeps only in-frame clones here, not all; method: immunoSEQ multiplex PCR. This table has about 180,000 clones, approximately 86% appearing once. Material for sequencing was peripheral blood. Receptor source: a woman in her twenties or thirties with active or convalescent COVID-19. CDR3s include the opening cysteine and the closing phenylalanine or tryptophan. A D gene is named only where the DNA matches it firmly. Some rows have no size entry. The others give once, few or many, or a class for an expanded clone.

clone size,V gene,J gene,D gene,CDR3 DNA,CDR3 protein
-,TRBV19,TRBJ2-6,TRBD1,TGTGCCAGTAGTATACGGGACAGGTCATATACTGGGGCCAACGTCCTGACTTTC,CASSIRDRSYTGANVLTF
once,TRBV30,TRBJ1-2,-,TGTGCCTGGAGGTCGGCAGGGGTATACTATGGCTACACCTTC,CAWRSAGVYYGYTF
-,TRBV6-5,TRBJ1-5,TRBD1,TGTGCCAGCCAGACAGGGCATGGTAATCAGCCCCAGCATTTT,CASQTGHGNQPQHF
-,TRBV7-6,TRBJ1-1,-,TGTGCCAGCAGCACAACGGACAGAACCACTGAAGCTTTCTTT,CASSTTDRTTEAFF
-,TRBV5-8,TRBJ2-1,TRBD2,TGTGCCAGCAGCTTGGGCACTAGCGGGAAGAATGAGCAGTTCTTC,CASSLGTSGKNEQFF
-,TRBV7-9,TRBJ2-1,TRBD2,TGTGCCAGCAGCTTAGTGGGGAGCGGGGGGAGCTCCTACAATGAGCAGTTCTTC,CASSLVGSGGSSYNEQFF
-,TRBV19,TRBJ2-7,TRBD2,TGTGCCACCCAGAGAGGGGCGGGAGTCTCCTACGAGCAGTACTTC,CATQRGAGVSYEQYF
-,TRBV9,TRBJ2-5,TRBD2,TGTGCCAGCAGTGGCGGGGGGGCCGTGGAGACCCAGTACTTC,CASSGGGAVETQYF
once,TRBV5-8,TRBJ1-6,-,TGTGCCAGCAGCGACTACATCCGCTCCTATAATTCACCCCTCCACTTT,CASSDYIRSYNSPLHF
once,TRBV30,TRBJ1-4,-,TGTGCCTGGACGGAGACTAATGAAAAACTGTTTTTT,CAWTETNEKLFF
-,TRBV6-5,TRBJ1-6,TRBD1,TGTGCCAGTGTACAGGGGGCGTTGAATTCACCCCTCCACTTT,CASVQGALNSPLHF
-,TRBV7-2,TRBJ2-1,-,TGTGCCAGCAGCTTCCGAGGGCCACAGTACAATGAGCAGTTCTTC,CASSFRGPQYNEQFF
-,TRBV28,TRBJ2-1,-,TGTGCCAGCGCAGTCGTACGTGAGCAGTTCTTC,CASAVVREQFF
-,TRBV6-1,TRBJ2-2,TRBD1,TGTGCCAGCAGTGTGGACAGGGTACAGAACACCGGGGAGCTGTTTTTT,CASSVDRVQNTGELFF
-,TRBV19,TRBJ1-1,TRBD1,TGTGCCAGTAGTATAGCCAGGGGGCCCACTGAAGCTTTCTTT,CASSIARGPTEAFF
few,TRBV7-6,TRBJ1-3,TRBD1,TGTGCCAGCAGCGAGGAGAAATTTGGGGACAGAGGAAACACCATATATTTT,CASSEEKFGDRGNTIYF
-,TRBV3-1/TRBV3-2,TRBJ2-7,-,TGTGCCAGCAGCCAAGCAGGGGTTCACTACGAGCAGTACTTC,CASSQAGVHYEQYF
-,TRBV6-5,TRBJ1-1,-,TGTGCCAGCAGTTATACGGGGGTGGGCACTGAAGCTTTCTTT,CASSYTGVGTEAFF
-,TRBV3-1/TRBV3-2,TRBJ1-3,-,TGTGCCAGCAGCCCTAAACTTCTAGGGGGCTCTGGAAACACCATATATTTT,CASSPKLLGGSGNTIYF
-,TRBV30,TRBJ2-2,TRBD1,TGTGCCTGGAGCCCGGGACAGGGGTCCGGGGAGCTGTTTTTT,CAWSPGQGSGELFF
-,TRBV24-1,TRBJ2-7,-,TGTGCCACCAGTGATTATTACTCTGAGCAGTACTTC,CATSDYYSEQYF
-,TRBV5-4,TRBJ1-1,-,TGTGCCAGCCTCAGAGGGACTGGTAACACTGAAGCTTTCTTT,CASLRGTGNTEAFF
-,TRBV7-9,TRBJ2-1,-,TGTGCCAGCAAAGGGGTAACAGGGTCATCGGAGAGAGATGAGCAGTTCTTC,CASKGVTGSSERDEQFF
-,TRBV11-3,TRBJ1-1,TRBD1,TGTGCCAGCAGCCAAGGACAGGGTTGGACTGAAGCTTTCTTT,CASSQGQGWTEAFF
-,TRBV19,TRBJ1-3,TRBD1,TGTGCCAGTAGTATTGCGACAGGGGCTGGAAACACCATATATTTT,CASSIATGAGNTIYF
-,TRBV7-9,TRBJ2-7,-,TGTGCCAGCAGCTTAGGGCTTTATTCCTACGAGCAGTACTTC,CASSLGLYSYEQYF
-,TRBV15,TRBJ1-2,-,TGTGCCACCAGCAGAGACCGAGGGGGCTACACCTTC,CATSRDRGGYTF
-,TRBV6-5,TRBJ2-4,-,TGTGCCAGCAGTTACGACAGAGCCAAAAACATTCAGTACTTC,CASSYDRAKNIQYF
-,TRBV18,TRBJ1-1,-,TGTGCCAGCTCATACTCGACTCCCGAGGTGAACACTGAAGCTTTCTTT,CASSYSTPEVNTEAFF
-,TRBV27,TRBJ2-1,TRBD2,TGTGCCAGCAGTGCTAGCGGGGGGCCCTCCAATGAGCAGTTCTTC,CASSASGGPSNEQFF
few,TRBV9,TRBJ1-1,-,TGTGCCAGCAGCGCAGACAGGTACGACACTGAAGCTTTCTTT,CASSADRYDTEAFF
-,TRBV28,TRBJ1-3,TRBD1,TGTGCCAGCAGTTTAGTTAGTGACAGGGATGGAAACACCATATATTTT,CASSLVSDRDGNTIYF
-,TRBV19,TRBJ2-2,TRBD2,TGTGCCAGTAGTATCCGGGAGGGGTTGACCGGGGAGCTGTTTTTT,CASSIREGLTGELFF
once,TRBV28,TRBJ2-1,TRBD2,TGTGCCAGCAGTGAGCCTAGCGGGAGGGCCTGGTTGGATGGAGTTTCCTACAATGAGCAGTTCTTC,CASSEPSGRAWLDGVSYNEQFF
-,TRBV27,TRBJ2-3,-,TGTGCCAGCAGTGGGACGAGGCTAGCGAGGTCAGATACGCAGTATTTT,CASSGTRLARSDTQYF
-,TRBV18,TRBJ1-1,-,TGTGCCAGCTCACCCCAGGGAGGGGAAACTGAAGCTTTCTTT,CASSPQGGETEAFF
-,TRBV30,TRBJ2-2,TRBD2,TGTGCCTGGCACCGACGTAGCGGGGGGAACACCGGGGAGCTGTTTTTT,CAWHRRSGGNTGELFF
few,TRBV6-2/TRBV6-3,TRBJ2-7,-,TGTGCCAGCAGTTACCGATCGAGGTGGCAATACGAGCAGTACTTC,CASSYRSRWQYEQYF
once,TRBV28,TRBJ2-1,TRBD2,TGTGCCAGCAGCCAAGGGACTAGCGGGCCCGAGAGCTCCTACAATGAGCAGTTCTTC,CASSQGTSGPESSYNEQFF
-,TRBV24-1,TRBJ2-3,-,TGTGCCACGGGCAGGGAGGCGACAGATACGCAGTATTTT,CATGREATDTQYF
-,TRBV24-1,TRBJ1-2,TRBD1,TGTGCCACCAGTGACCCGCCGGGGACAGGGGGTGGCTACACCTTC,CATSDPPGTGGGYTF
-,TRBV6-5,TRBJ2-5,TRBD1,TGTGCCAGCAGTTACGGCAGGGGGCGCTGGGAGACCCAGTACTTC,CASSYGRGRWETQYF
-,TRBV21-1,TRBJ1-1,-,TGTGCCAGCAGCAAAGGTAGGACAGCGAACACTGAAGCTTTCTTT,CASSKGRTANTEAFF
-,TRBV19,TRBJ1-3,-,TGTGCCAGTAACGCCGGGAGAAACACCATATATTTT,CASNAGRNTIYF
-,TRBV3-1/TRBV3-2,TRBJ1-4,TRBD1,TGTGCCAGACCACCGTTCCAGGGGGTCGGAAATGAAAAACTGTTTTTT,CARPPFQGVGNEKLFF
-,TRBV4-2,TRBJ1-6,-,TGTGCCAGCAGCCAGGCTTCCACAGGGTATAATTCACCCCTCCACTTT,CASSQASTGYNSPLHF
-,TRBV24-1,TRBJ2-7,TRBD1,TGTGCCACCAGTGAGGGACAGGGCTCCTACGAGCAGTACTTC,CATSEGQGSYEQYF
once,TRBV6-5,TRBJ2-2,-,TGTGCCAGTCAGTTAAGTGGGGAGCTGTTTTTT,CASQLSGELFF
-,TRBV7-8,TRBJ2-1,-,TGTGCCAGCAGCCCGGGGGTCGACAATGAGCAGTTCTTC,CASSPGVDNEQFF
-,TRBV19,TRBJ1-2,-,TGTGCCAGTAGACTACTGACAGGCAATGGCTACACCTTC,CASRLLTGNGYTF
-,TRBV5-1,TRBJ1-5,-,TGCGCCAGCAGCTTGGATACGGCGGGCAATCAGCCCCAGCATTTT,CASSLDTAGNQPQHF
-,TRBV6-5,TRBJ2-7,-,TGTGCCAGCAAAACTGGACAGCTCTCCTACGAGCAGTACTTC,CASKTGQLSYEQYF
-,TRBV5-1,TRBJ1-4,-,TGCGCCAGCAGCTTGGCCGAGCGCGGAGAAAAACTGTTTTTT,CASSLAERGEKLFF
-,TRBV5-1,TRBJ2-7,-,TGCGCCAGCAGCTTGGGGCTGTCCACCTACGAGCAGTACTTC,CASSLGLSTYEQYF
-,TRBV9,TRBJ2-1,TRBD1,TGTGCCAGCAGCGCCGGACAGGGGCGAGGGAATGAGCAGTTCTTC,CASSAGQGRGNEQFF
-,TRBV5-1,TRBJ2-5,TRBD2,TGCGCCAGCAGTATAGCGGGAGAGGAGACCCAGTACTTC,CASSIAGEETQYF
-,TRBV2,TRBJ2-2,TRBD1,TGTGCCAGCAGTTTCGGACAGGGCAATACCGGGGAGCTGTTTTTT,CASSFGQGNTGELFF
-,TRBV6-5,TRBJ1-1,TRBD1,TGTGCCAGCAGACGCCGACAGGGGTCGACTGAAGCTTTCTTT,CASRRRQGSTEAFF
-,TRBV27,TRBJ2-7,TRBD2,TGTGCCAGCAGCTCGGCGGGAGAACGGGGCTACGAGCAGTACTTC,CASSSAGERGYEQYF